Listed here are 18 T cell receptor beta chains from one sample, sequenced in a study of CD8+ T cells in alopecia areata. Sequencing used cDNA as its template, made by extracting RNA and reverse transcribing it. The method was immunoSEQ multiplex PCR; TCRdb's version includes in-frame clones alone and lacks a portion of them. The repertoire holds about 220,000 clones, with under 75% as singletons. Indicated treatment: oral pan-JAK inhibitor, 5-10 mg twice daily. Specimen: CD4+ T cells sorted from blood, collected at week 4, from a patient treated with tofacitinib. Receptors originate from a human donor with alopecia areata.

This chain connects TRBV15 to TRBJ2-5, with D perhaps TRBD1 (6 bases). The CDR3 has 15 residues. Germline V CDR1 and CDR2: LNHNV, YYDKDF (reference sequence). Deletions cut 0 bases from V and 4 bases from J, with 12 bases between. The CDR3 here is CATSRDRGTGETQYF. The CDR3, as DNA: TGTGCCACCAGCAGAGATAGGGGGACGGGAGAGACCCAGTACTTC. Filled out from reference TRBV15 and TRBJ2-5, the complete variable domain reads DAMVIQNPRYQVTQFGKPVTLSCSQTLNHNVMYWYQQKSSQAPKLLFHYYDKDFNNEADTPDNFQSRRPNTSFCFLDIRSPGLGDTAMYLCATSRDRGTGETQYFGPGTRLLVL.

V and J are TRBV10-3 and TRBJ2-2, with D possibly TRBD1 on 6 matching bases. Germline lookup yields CDR1 ENHRY and CDR2 SYGVKD. V shed 11 bases and J shed 8 bases, with 12 bases lying between them. This CDR3 region has 11 residues. CDR3 DNA: TGTGCCGCCAAAGGGGGAGGGGAGCTGTTTTTT. Its translation is CAAKGGGELFF.

V is TRBV1 and J is TRBJ2-7. TRBV1 is a recognized pseudogene. CDR3 length equals 16 residues. The CDR3 region is CTSSPPEVDNSYEQYF. CDR3 DNA sequence: TGCACCAGCAGCCCCCCTGAGGTTGACAACTCCTACGAGCAGTACTTC.

Worth noting for this clone: Other nucleotide sequences from this sample produce the same CDR3. V and J are TRBV30 and TRBJ2-3; 7 nucleotides agree with TRBD1. CDR1 GTSNPN and CDR2 SVGIG come from the germline V gene (reference sequence). CDR3 length: 12 amino acids. With V trimmed by 4 bases and J by 3 bases, 1 base remained unmatched. The CDR3 reads CAWTGGTDTQYF. The CDR3 nucleotides are TGTGCCTGGACAGGGGGAACAGATACGCAGTATTTT.

This chain joins TRBV11-1 and TRBJ2-7; 10 bases line up with TRBD2. V lost 3 bases, J lost 2 bases, and 7 bases stayed unmatched. The length of the CDR3 is 16 residues. In germline, CDR1 is SGHAT, CDR2 FQDESV (reference sequence). As DNA, the CDR3 is TGTGCCAGCAGCTTGGCTAGCGGGGGTTTAACCTACGAGCAGTACTTC. It yields the protein CASSLASGGLTYEQYF.

The chain couples TRBV29-1 to TRBJ2-1; D gene uncertain. V lost 0 bases and J 6 bases, leaving 12 bases between the germline ends. The CDR3 runs to 14 residues. Germline V lookup: CDR1 SQVTM, CDR2 ANQGSEA. This CDR3 is CSVEDRKHTNEQFF. In DNA form, the CDR3 reads TGCAGCGTTGAAGATCGGAAACACACCAATGAGCAGTTCTTC.

The chain employs TRBV6-1 and TRBJ1-5, with TRBD1 matching over 7 bases. Trimming cost V 3 bases and J 5 bases; bases outside gene matches: 7. CDR1 is MNHNS, CDR2 SASEGT, per germline. The CDR3 extends over 15 amino acids. The CDR3 nucleotides read TGTGCCAGCAGTGACGACAGGGACGGGTATCAGCCCCAGCATTTT. As protein: CASSDDRDGYQPQHF.

This chain uses TRBV7-2 with TRBJ2-1; 8 bases fit TRBD2. In germline, CDR1 is SGHTA, CDR2 FQGNSA. Losses at the gene ends were 7 bases for V and 5 bases for J; bases not matched to a gene: 7. The CDR3 loop spans 14 amino acids. Here the CDR3 DNA reads TGTGCCAGCACCCCGGGGGGGGCAGACAATGAGCAGTTCTTC. This sequence encodes CASTPGGADNEQFF.

At least ten counts were recorded for this clone. This chain links TRBV23-1 with TRBJ1-5; D is undetermined. TRBV23-1 is given ORF status, its function remaining uncertain. This CDR3 is built from 13 residues. Trimming removed 8 bases at V and 3 bases at J, with 11 bases between. Here the CDR3 reads CASPRLDNQPQHF. The CDR3 DNA reads as TGCGCCAGCCCCCGGTTAGACAATCAGCCCCAGCATTTT.

The gene calls are TRBV5-1 and TRBJ2-7, with TRBD1 matching 7 bases. Germline V gives CDR1 SGHRS, CDR2 YFSETQ. The CDR3 has 14 amino acids. The J segment lost 3 bases and the V segment lost 0 bases, leaving 3 bases of the junction unmatched. The CDR3 region is CASSLVAGGYEQYF. In DNA form, the CDR3 reads TGCGCCAGCAGCTTGGTGGCAGGGGGCTACGAGCAGTACTTC.

In this sample, this clone turned up once. CDR3 sequence: CAWGSTGGSTEAFF. The CDR3 coding sequence is TGTGCCTGGGGTTCTACAGGGGGGAGCACTGAAGCTTTCTTT. V is TRBV30 and J is TRBJ1-1; 8 bases match TRBD1. Germline assignment: CDR1 GTSNPN and CDR2 SVGIG (reference sequence). The CDR3 is 14 residues long. Germline trimming cut 5 bases from V and 4 bases from J; bases unmatched to any gene: 9.

The V gene is TRBV9, the J gene TRBJ2-5, with D perhaps matching TRBD1 or TRBD2 (5 bases each). Germline assignment: CDR1 SGDLS and CDR2 YYNGEE. The V end was cut by 4 bases, the J end by 4 bases, with 8 bases between. The CDR3 contains 12 residues. DNA of the CDR3: TGTGCCAGCAGCCCGAGGGGAGAGACCCAGTACTTC. Its translation: CASSPRGETQYF.

The chain links TRBV25-1 to TRBJ1-1; weak D call: TRBD1 (6 bases). Germline CDR1 and CDR2: MGHDK and SYGVNS. V dropped 6 bases and J dropped 0 bases, with 11 bases sitting between them. This CDR3 region has 14 residues. In nucleotides, the CDR3 is TGTGCCAGCAGCGGGGACACCTTGAACACTGAAGCTTTCTTT. It codes for CASSGDTLNTEAFF.

V gene TRBV9 combines with J gene TRBJ1-2; D call uncertain. The CDR3 runs to 13 residues. Germline V gene data show CDR1 as SGDLS and CDR2 as YYNGEE. Between the trimmed V and J ends, which lost 0 bases and 11 bases, there was a span of 14 bases. CDR3 in DNA: TGTGCCAGCAGCGTAGAGACCGCGGTTGGGTACACCTTC. Translation gives CASSVETAVGYTF.

The table lists this clone with a count of one. V is TRBV5-1 and J is TRBJ2-1; D unclear. Germline V CDR1 and CDR2: SGHRS, YFSETQ. V shed 0 bases and J shed 15 bases, with 16 bases lying between them. The CDR3 totals 13 residues. The CDR3 bases are TGCGCCAGCAGCTTGGCTCTAACCCCTCCTTGGTTCTTC. This encodes CASSLALTPPWFF.

The rearrangement uses TRBV9 and TRBJ1-6; D gene ambiguous. The CDR3 runs to 15 residues. V lost 7 bases, J lost 9 bases, and 20 bases lay in between. Germline V gene sequence: CDR1 SGDLS, CDR2 YYNGEE. The DNA for the CDR3 is TGTGCCAGCGCCCCGATGCAGGAGAACGTTTCACCCCTCCACTTT. Encoded protein: CASAPMQENVSPLHF.

This clone was seen more than once but under ten times. The chain has TRBV7-7 and TRBJ2-5; D is unclear. V lost 2 bases to trimming and J lost 5 bases, with 12 bases between them. Germline CDR1 is SSHAT and CDR2 is FNYEAQ (reference sequence). This CDR3 is 14 amino acids long. The CDR3 nucleotides read TGTGCCAGCAGCTTATCTCCCGTTGGGGAGACCCAGTACTTC. Translation gives CASSLSPVGETQYF.

This clone appeared a few times. The chain combines TRBV10-3 with TRBJ1-1, with a weak D call TRBD1 (5 bases). Trimming took off 10 bases at V and 5 bases at J, with 14 bases between the two ends. The germline gives CDR1 ENHRY, CDR2 SYGVKD. This CDR3 is 12 amino acids long. The CDR3 is CATRPGDTEAFF. For the CDR3, the DNA is TGTGCCACCCGTCCGGGGGATACTGAAGCTTTCTTT.